This T cell receptor (beta chain) was identified in a study of T-cell reconstitution after alpha-beta-depleted transplantation in children. A TCRbeta library incorporating unique molecular identifiers was prepared. TCRdb processed the PCR reads anew with MiXCR; each CDR3 protein has one entry. The sample contains some 500,000 distinct CDR3 sequences, about 16% of which appear only once. Per the germline V gene, CDR1 is SGHRS and CDR2 is YFSETQ. The V and J ends lost 1 base and 6 bases, in that order; junction bases with no gene match: 12. This CDR3 is built from 16 residues. The source material was PBMCs from the stem cell graft donor, sampled from the stem cell graft. The sequence was collected from a human donor who donated a stem cell graft to a child with acute lymphoblastic leukemia. The J gene is TRBJ2-7, the V gene TRBV5-1; 8 bases map to TRBD1. The CDR3 nucleotides are TGCGCCAGCAGCTTGACGCCGGGACAGGACTTGTCCGAGCAGTACTTC. Translating gives CASSLTPGQDLSEQYF.